Listed here are 23 T cell receptor beta chains from one sample, sequenced in a study of blood T cell repertoires in COVID-19. Libraries were prepared by immunoSEQ multiplex PCR; TCRdb keeps only in-frame clonotypes and omits some of them. The table lists roughly 43,000 clones, about 85% of them singletons. Sequencing was carried out using peripheral blood. These receptors were collected from a human donor in a cohort sampled during active COVID-19.

The CDR3 region has the DNA TGTGCCTGGAGTGTAGGGACAACTAACTATGGCTACACCTTC. This gives the protein CAWSVGTTNYGYTF. The V gene is TRBV30, the J gene TRBJ1-2; perhaps TRBD1 as D (6 bases). The CDR3 sequence is 14 residues long. Looked up from germline, CDR1 is GTSNPN and CDR2 is SVGIG (reference sequence). The V end was cut by 0 bases, the J end by 0 bases, with 8 bases between.

This clone was detected once. The V call is TRBV23-1, the J call TRBJ1-5; possibly TRBD1 for D (5 bases). TRBV23-1 is sorted into the ORF group, with uncertain function. The CDR3 spans 18 residues. V was clipped by 8 bases and J by 5 bases, with 28 bases between them. The CDR3 reads CASSQRTVRSKGYQPQHF. DNA for the CDR3: TGCGCCAGCTCCCAGCGAACAGTAAGGAGCAAGGGGTATCAGCCCCAGCATTTT.

This chain joins TRBV4-3 and TRBJ2-3; D not resolved. The germline CDR1 and CDR2 sequences are LGHNA and YSLEER. Trimming pared 1 base from V and 5 bases from J, leaving 7 bases between. CDR3 length: 13 amino acids. This CDR3 reads CASSQAAVDTQYF. DNA for the CDR3: TGCGCCAGCAGCCAAGCCGCGGTAGATACGCAGTATTTT.

This clone was counted only a few times. This sequence joins TRBV6-5 and TRBJ1-2; 11 positions agree with TRBD1. Germline loops: CDR1 MNHEY, CDR2 SVGAGI. The length of the CDR3 is 14 residues. V dropped 8 bases and J dropped 6; count of bases not matched to a gene: 8. The CDR3 protein is CASGTGGFLDGYTF. The CDR3 coding sequence is TGTGCCAGCGGGACAGGGGGATTTCTAGATGGCTACACCTTC.

The chain carries TRBV5-5 and TRBJ1-2; D gene unclear. CDR3 length equals 15 residues. Germline CDR1 and CDR2: SGHKS and YYEKEE (reference sequence). Trimming shortened V by 4 bases and J by 0 bases, and 13 bases separated the two germline ends. In DNA form, the CDR3 reads TGTGCCAGCAGCCTGTTGACAACACCTAACTATGGCTACACCTTC. This translates into CASSLLTTPNYGYTF. Based on the CDR3 plus reference TRBV5-5 and TRBJ1-2, the full variable domain is DAGVTQSPTHLIKTRGQQVTLRCSPISGHKSVSWYQQVLGQGPQFIFQYYEKEERGRGNFPDRFSARQFPNYSSELNVNALLLGDSALYLCASSLLTTPNYGYTFGSGTRLTVV.

The chain is built from TRBV2 and TRBJ2-7; weak D call: TRBD2 (5 bases). Germline CDR1 reads SNHLY; CDR2 reads FYNNEI. This CDR3 is 13 amino acids long. The V gene lost 6 bases and the J gene lost 0 bases, with 9 bases spanning the gap. The chain's CDR3 is CASRAGGSYEQYF. The CDR3 DNA follows: TGTGCCAGCAGGGCGGGCGGCTCCTACGAGCAGTACTTC.

V and J are TRBV19 and TRBJ2-2; D possibly corresponds to TRBD2 (6 bases). This CDR3 contains 13 residues. V lost 10 bases to trimming and J lost 4 bases, with 13 bases between them. Per the germline V gene, CDR1 is LNHDA and CDR2 is SQIVND (reference sequence). The CDR3 DNA is TGTGCCACTGGGACGGAGGGCACCGGGGAGCTGTTTTTT. Its protein is CATGTEGTGELFF.

J is TRBJ1-5 and V is TRBV7-9; 9 positions match TRBD1. The CDR3 contains 13 residues. Per the germline V gene, CDR1 is SEHNR and CDR2 is FQNEAQ (reference sequence). V dropped 6 bases and J dropped 5; count of bases not matched to a gene: 2. The CDR3, as DNA: TGTGCCAGCAGTTGGGACAGGGATCAGCCCCAGCATTTT. Translated: CASSWDRDQPQHF. The full variable domain, completed using reference TRBV7-9 and TRBJ1-5, is DTGVSQNPRHKITKRGQNVTFRCDPISEHNRLYWYRQTLGQGPEFLTYFQNEAQLEKSRLLSDRFSAERPKGSFSTLEIQRTEQGDSAMYLCASSWDRDQPQHFGDGTRLSIL.

The V gene is TRBV10-3, the J gene TRBJ1-1, with TRBD1 as a possible D gene (6 bases). This CDR3 spans 13 amino acids. V was clipped by 6 bases and J by 5 bases, with 13 bases between them. Looked up from germline, CDR1 is ENHRY and CDR2 is SYGVKD. The CDR3 region is CAIRQGLGTEAFF. DNA for the CDR3: TGTGCCATCAGGCAGGGGCTAGGAACTGAAGCTTTCTTT.

The chain is built from TRBV5-4 and TRBJ2-2; 16 bases match TRBD2. V lost 5 bases, J lost 4 bases, and 5 bases stayed unmatched. Germline CDR1 reads SGHNT; CDR2 reads YYREEE (reference sequence). The CDR3 has 17 amino acids. Here the CDR3 reads CASRQGLAGGGTGELFF. In DNA form, the CDR3 reads TGTGCCAGCAGACAGGGACTAGCGGGGGGGGGCACCGGGGAGCTGTTTTTT.

The J gene is TRBJ2-3, the V gene TRBV5-3; no firm D call. TRBV5-3 is reported as an ORF; its role is uncertain. The CDR3 runs 10 residues. V was clipped by 10 bases and J by 5 bases, with 8 bases between them. CDR3 in DNA: TGTGCCGCCCAGGTAGATACGCAGTATTTT. This encodes CAAQVDTQYF.

The rearrangement uses TRBV5-5 and TRBJ1-1; D is uncertain. Trimming left V 6 bases short and J 3 bases short, with 12 bases between. The CDR3 length is 13 residues. CDR1 is SGHKS, CDR2 YYEKEE, per germline (reference sequence). CDR3 sequence reads: CASTPHRDTEAFF. DNA for the CDR3: TGTGCCAGCACCCCACATCGGGACACTGAAGCTTTCTTT.

The chain is built from TRBV6-6 and TRBJ2-2; D gene unclear. The CDR3 loop spans 13 amino acids. The germline V gene has CDR1 MNHNY and CDR2 SVGAGI (reference sequence). V was pared by 4 bases and J by 3 bases, with 6 bases between. In DNA form, the CDR3 reads TGTGCCAGCAGTTTACGGGACACCGGGGAGCTGTTTTTT. Encoded protein: CASSLRDTGELFF.

The chain uses TRBV6-5 and TRBJ2-7; TRBD2 might be the D (7 bases). Germline loops: CDR1 MNHEY, CDR2 SVGAGI. The CDR3 loop spans 15 amino acids. The ends were cut back, 2 bases at V and 6 bases at J, with 17 bases in the middle. CDR3 sequence (DNA): TGTGCCAGCAGTTACGAACGCAGGGGAGGGCGCGAGCAGTACTTC. Translated: CASSYERRGGREQYF.

DNA of the CDR3: TGTGCCAGCACAATCGGGACAGGGGGTGAAAAACTGTTTTTT. Protein: CASTIGTGGEKLFF. The chain recombines TRBV6-5 with TRBJ1-4, with TRBD1 matching 11 bases. Germline loops: CDR1 MNHEY, CDR2 SVGAGI. Germline trimming cut 7 bases from V and 7 bases from J; bases unmatched to any gene: 5. The CDR3 contains 14 residues.

The rearrangement uses TRBV12-5 and TRBJ1-2; 7 bases map to TRBD1. V lost 2 bases and J lost 6; bases outside the gene matches: 15. Germline values: CDR1 LGHNT, CDR2 FRNRAP. The CDR3 sequence is 17 residues long. The CDR3 bases are TGTGCTAGTGGTTTGACTCTCCAGGCACAGGGGCCCGATGGCTACACCTTC. Protein sequence: CASGLTLQAQGPDGYTF.

The chain uses TRBV9 and TRBJ2-7; 13 nucleotides agree with TRBD2. J lost 6 bases, V lost 4 bases, and 7 bases had no gene match. CDR1 and CDR2 from the germline V gene are SGDLS and YYNGEE. The CDR3 sequence is 15 residues long. CDR3 region: CASSPWTSGGVEQYF. CDR3 DNA sequence: TGTGCCAGCAGCCCTTGGACTAGCGGGGGAGTCGAGCAGTACTTC.

The chain has TRBV11-3 and TRBJ2-3, with TRBD2 matching over 7 bases. V was pared by 8 bases and J by 1 base, with 12 bases of the junction left unmatched. Germline CDR1 reads SGHNT; CDR2 reads YENEEA. This CDR3 comprises 16 residues. DNA of the CDR3: TGTGCCAGCTCCCCCGGGGGGTCTATCGGCACAGATACGCAGTATTTT. It specifies CASSPGGSIGTDTQYF.

For the CDR3, the DNA is TGTGCCAGTAGTAGGGGGAGCGGGGGTTCCTACAATGAGCAGTTCTTC. It translates to CASSRGSGGSYNEQFF. V and J are TRBV19 and TRBJ2-1; 8 bases are shared with TRBD2. The CDR3 is 16 residues long. Unmatched junction bases numbered 6, after V lost 4 bases and J lost 1 base. Germline lookup yields CDR1 LNHDA and CDR2 SQIVND (reference sequence). The entire variable domain, with the rest obtained from reference TRBV19 and TRBJ2-1, is as follows: DGGITQSPKYLFRKEGQNVTLSCEQNLNHDAMYWYRQDPGQGLRLIYYSQIVNDFQKGDIAEGYSVSREKKESFPLTVTSAQKNPTAFYLCASSRGSGGSYNEQFFGPGTRLTVL.

The gene calls are TRBV2 and TRBJ2-5; weak D call: TRBD1 (5 bases). With 5 bases removed from V and 7 bases from J, the gap between germline ends came to 8 bases. The CDR3 extends over 11 amino acids. Germline V gives CDR1 SNHLY, CDR2 FYNNEI. The DNA for the CDR3 is TGTGCCAGCAGTACTACAGGGACCCAGTACTTC. Amino acids: CASSTTGTQYF.

The V and J genes are TRBV5-5 and TRBJ2-3, with 9 bases matching TRBD2. This CDR3 region has 16 residues. Germline CDR1 and CDR2: SGHKS and YYEKEE (reference sequence). The ends lost 4 bases at V and 0 bases at J; junction bases unmatched: 6. The CDR3 coding sequence is TGTGCCAGCAGCACTGGGACTAGCTCGAGCACAGATACGCAGTATTTT. Protein sequence: CASSTGTSSSTDTQYF.

V is TRBV6-5 and J is TRBJ1-6; D is uncertain. V was clipped by 5 bases and J by 6 bases, with 11 bases between them. The germline V gene encodes CDR1 MNHEY and CDR2 SVGAGI. The CDR3 has 14 residues. In nucleotides, the CDR3 is TGTGCCAGCAGTCGGTCCGGCGGTAATTCACCCCTCCACTTT. Translation gives CASSRSGGNSPLHF.

This chain uses TRBV6-5 with TRBJ2-1; TRBD1 is a possible D gene (6 bases). The CDR3 is made up of 15 amino acids. The V end lost 7 bases, the J end lost 0 bases, and 13 bases lay between the germline ends. The germline gives CDR1 MNHEY, CDR2 SVGAGI. The CDR3 DNA follows: TGTGCCAGCATCCCGGGACACAGCTCCTACAATGAGCAGTTCTTC. This encodes CASIPGHSSYNEQFF.